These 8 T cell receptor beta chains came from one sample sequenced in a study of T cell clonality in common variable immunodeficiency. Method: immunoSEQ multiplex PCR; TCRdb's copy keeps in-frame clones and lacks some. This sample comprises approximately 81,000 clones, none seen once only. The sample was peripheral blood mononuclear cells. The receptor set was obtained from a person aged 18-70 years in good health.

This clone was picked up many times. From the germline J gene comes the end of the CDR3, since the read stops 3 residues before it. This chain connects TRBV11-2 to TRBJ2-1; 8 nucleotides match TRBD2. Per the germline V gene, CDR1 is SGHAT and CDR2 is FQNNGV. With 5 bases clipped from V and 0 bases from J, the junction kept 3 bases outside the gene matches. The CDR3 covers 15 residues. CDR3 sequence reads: CASSPSGSSYNEQFF. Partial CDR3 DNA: TGTGCCAGCAGCCCCAGCGGGAGCTCCTACAATGAG.

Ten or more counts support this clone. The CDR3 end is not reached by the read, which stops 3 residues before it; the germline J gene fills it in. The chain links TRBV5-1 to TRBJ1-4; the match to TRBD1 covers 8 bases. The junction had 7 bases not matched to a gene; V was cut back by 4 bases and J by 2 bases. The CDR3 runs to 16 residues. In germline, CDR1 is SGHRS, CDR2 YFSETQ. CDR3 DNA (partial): TGCGCCAGCAGCCCCGGACAGGGCTACACTAATGAAAAA. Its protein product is CASSPGQGYTNEK. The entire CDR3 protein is CASSPGQGYTNEKLFF.

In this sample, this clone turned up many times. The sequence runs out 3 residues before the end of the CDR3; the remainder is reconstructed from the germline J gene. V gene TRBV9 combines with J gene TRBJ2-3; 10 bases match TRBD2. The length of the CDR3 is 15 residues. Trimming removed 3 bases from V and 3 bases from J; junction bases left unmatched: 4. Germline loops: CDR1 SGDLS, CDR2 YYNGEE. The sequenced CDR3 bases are TGTGCCAGCAGCGCCAGCGGGAGGGAAACAGATACG. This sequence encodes CASSASGRETDT. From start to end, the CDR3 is CASSASGRETDTQYF.

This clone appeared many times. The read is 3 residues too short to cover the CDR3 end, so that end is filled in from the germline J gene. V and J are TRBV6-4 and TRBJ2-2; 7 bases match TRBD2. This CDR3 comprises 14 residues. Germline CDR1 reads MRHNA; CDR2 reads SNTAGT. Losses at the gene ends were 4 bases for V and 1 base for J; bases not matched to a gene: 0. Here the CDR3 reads CASSASGNTGELFF. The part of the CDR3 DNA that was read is TGTGCCAGCAGTGCTAGCGGGAACACCGGGGAG.

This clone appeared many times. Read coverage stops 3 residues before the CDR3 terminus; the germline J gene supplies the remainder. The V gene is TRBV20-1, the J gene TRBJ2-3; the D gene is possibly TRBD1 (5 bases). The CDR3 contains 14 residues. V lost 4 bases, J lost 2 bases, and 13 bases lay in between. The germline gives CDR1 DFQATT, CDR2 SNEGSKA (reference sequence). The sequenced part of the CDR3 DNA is TGCAGTGCTACTTTGTCAGGGAACACAGATACG. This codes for CSATLSGNTDT. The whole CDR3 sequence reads CSATLSGNTDTQYF.

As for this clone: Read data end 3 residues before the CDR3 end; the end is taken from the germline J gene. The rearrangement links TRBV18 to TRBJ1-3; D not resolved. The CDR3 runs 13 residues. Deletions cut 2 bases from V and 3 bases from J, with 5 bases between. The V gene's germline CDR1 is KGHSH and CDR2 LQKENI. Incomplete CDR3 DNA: TGTGCCAGCTCACCATCCAGTGGAAACACC. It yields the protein CASSPSSGNT. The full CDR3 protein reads CASSPSSGNTIYF.

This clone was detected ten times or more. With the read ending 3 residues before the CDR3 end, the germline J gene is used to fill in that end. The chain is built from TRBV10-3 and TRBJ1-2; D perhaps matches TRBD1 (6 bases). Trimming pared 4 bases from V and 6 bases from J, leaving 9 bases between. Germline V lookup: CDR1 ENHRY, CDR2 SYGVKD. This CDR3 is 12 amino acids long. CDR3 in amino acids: CAISAQGDGYTF. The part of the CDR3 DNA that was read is TGTGCCATCAGTGCACAGGGCGATGGC.

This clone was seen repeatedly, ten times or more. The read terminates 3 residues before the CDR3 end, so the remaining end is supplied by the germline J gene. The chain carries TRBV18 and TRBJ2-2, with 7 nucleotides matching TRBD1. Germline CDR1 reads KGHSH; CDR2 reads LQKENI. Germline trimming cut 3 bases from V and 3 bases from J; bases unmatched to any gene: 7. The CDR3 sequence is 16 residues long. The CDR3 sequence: CASSPATGVDTGELFF. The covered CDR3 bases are TGTGCCAGCTCACCTGCTACAGGGGTGGACACCGGGGAG.